Shown below are 2 T cell receptor beta chains from a single sample sequenced in a study of cytomegalovirus exposure and HLA in healthy donors. Libraries were prepared by immunoSEQ multiplex PCR; TCRdb keeps only in-frame clonotypes and omits some of them. Found here are roughly 75,000 clones, 85% of them singletons; the top ten hold under 3.5%. Sequencing used PBMCs. These receptor sequences come from a man aged 30 to 39 in good health and CMV-seronegative.

V is TRBV5-5 and J is TRBJ2-7; 8 bases are a match to TRBD2. The CDR3 loop spans 14 amino acids. The J segment lost 2 bases and the V segment lost 3 bases, leaving 4 bases of the junction unmatched. Germline assignment: CDR1 SGHKS and CDR2 YYEKEE (reference sequence). The CDR3 DNA is TGTGCCAGCAGCTGGGGACTAGTAACCTACGAGCAGTACGTC. Translation gives CASSWGLVTYEQYV.

This chain connects TRBV5-1 to TRBJ2-2, with 7 positions matching TRBD2. This CDR3 region has 13 residues. CDR1 and CDR2 from the germline V gene are SGHRS and YFSETQ. The trim removed 7 bases at V and 6 bases at J, leaving 6 bases unmatched. CDR3 residues: CASAGEVPGELFF. In DNA, the CDR3 is TGCGCCAGCGCGGGAGAAGTCCCCGGGGAGCTGTTTTTT.